These T cell receptor beta chains were read from a single sample in a study of T cells in Graves' hyperthyroidism and ophthalmopathy. One entry per CDR3 protein, called by TCRdb with MiXCR from the multiplex PCR reads. The sample consists of some 350,000 distinct CDR3 sequences, about 18% of them appearing once. The sequencing input was blood. The receptors shown here come from a woman between 18 and 29 years old with Graves' hyperthyroidism. Each CDR3 is given with its conserved first and last residue. D genes are given only for firm matches. Clone size is not always given. Where it is, it says once, few, many or a class for expanded clones.

TRBD1,TRBJ1-1,TRBV6-5,many,TGTGCCAGCAGTTTCTGGACAGGGGGCACTGAAGCTTTCTTT,CASSFWTGGTEAFF
-,TRBJ2-6,TRBV5-1,few,TGCGCCAGCAGCCGTCCGGGTTATCGCTCTGGGGCCAACGTCCTGACTTTC,CASSRPGYRSGANVLTF
-,TRBJ1-5,TRBV6-1,-,TGTGCCAGCAGTGACCCAGGGAGCCATAGTCGTCAGCCCCAGCATTTT,CASSDPGSHSRQPQHF
-,TRBJ1-1,TRBV20-1,many,TGCAGTGCAAATACAGGGATGAACACTGAAGCTTTCTTT,CSANTGMNTEAFF
-,TRBJ2-1,TRBV6-1,many,TGTGCCAGCAGGTCTTGGGGACCCCAGAACAATGAGCAGTTCTTC,CASRSWGPQNNEQFF
-,TRBJ1-1,TRBV2,many,TGTGCCAGCAACTACAGGGCAGTGAACACTGAAGCTTTCTTT,CASNYRAVNTEAFF
-,TRBJ1-1,TRBV29-1,few,TGCAGCGTTGGAGGACAGTTGGGCACTGAAGCTTTCTTT,CSVGGQLGTEAFF
-,TRBJ2-7,TRBV20-1,many,TGCAGTGCTCCCCGAGGGTCCCTCTACGAGCAGTACTTC,CSAPRGSLYEQYF
-,TRBJ2-3,TRBV4-2,few,TGTGCCAGCAGCCAAGGAGTCCCAGATACGCAGTATTTT,CASSQGVPDTQYF
-,TRBJ1-3,TRBV9,many,TGTGCCAGCAGCGTAACAAACAGGGTCTACGGAAACACCATATATTTT,CASSVTNRVYGNTIYF
-,TRBJ2-2,TRBV30,-,TGTGCCTGGAGTGTAAACCCGAACACCGGGGAGCTGTTTTTT,CAWSVNPNTGELFF
-,TRBJ2-2,TRBV5-1,-,TGCGCCAGCAGCCAGGGGTCTTACGCCGGGGAGCTGTTTTTT,CASSQGSYAGELFF
-,TRBJ1-5,TRBV11-2,many,TGTGCCAGCAGCTTAGAAGGAGGTCAGCCCCAGCATTTT,CASSLEGGQPQHF
-,TRBJ1-1,TRBV12-5,-,TGTGCTAGTGGTTTGGTACTCGGCCCCATGAACACTGAAGCTTTCTTT,CASGLVLGPMNTEAFF
-,TRBJ2-5,TRBV4-1,many,TGCGCCAGCAGCCAAGCCCCGCCAGAGACCCAGTACTTC,CASSQAPPETQYF
TRBD1,TRBJ1-2,TRBV12-3/TRBV12-4,-,TGTGCCAGCAGTCCAGGCGGGACAGGGGGCTATGGCTACACCTTC,CASSPGGTGGYGYTF
TRBD1,TRBJ1-2,TRBV27,many,TGTGCCAGCGGAGACCAGGGGGCTCCTAACTATGGCTACACCTTC,CASGDQGAPNYGYTF
TRBD2,TRBJ2-5,TRBV6-5,many,TGTGCCAGCAGTTACAGAAGGACTAGCGGGGGGCTGCAAGAGACCCAGTACTTC,CASSYRRTSGGLQETQYF
TRBD1,TRBJ2-2,TRBV12-3/TRBV12-4,many,TGTGCCAGCAGTACCCTTGCAGGGGGCGGGGAGCTGTTTTTT,CASSTLAGGGELFF
-,TRBJ2-7,TRBV20-1,many,TGCAGTGCTAGACAGGGGGGTTTTGGTTACGAGCAGTACTTC,CSARQGGFGYEQYF
-,TRBJ1-2,TRBV7-2,many,TGTGCCAGCAGCTTAGGGTCCGGGAACTATGGCTACACCTTC,CASSLGSGNYGYTF
TRBD1,TRBJ1-1,TRBV6-1,many,TGTGCCAGCATCGAACAGGGGCGCGGCACTGAAGCTTTCTTT,CASIEQGRGTEAFF
TRBD1,TRBJ2-5,TRBV7-9,-,TGTGCCAGCAGCTTAACAGGGGCCGAGACCCAGTACTTC,CASSLTGAETQYF
-,TRBJ1-3,TRBV10-3,many,TGTGCCATCTCCGGTGGGGCAAGCTCTGGAAACACCATATATTTT,CAISGGASSGNTIYF
-,TRBJ1-5,TRBV12-3/TRBV12-4,many,TGTGCCAGCAGTTTACAGGGTCACCAGCCCCAGCATTTT,CASSLQGHQPQHF
-,TRBJ1-3,TRBV7-8,many,TGTGCCAGCCGAGGAGTGCAGCGGGGTGCATCGTCCGGCACCATATATTTT,CASRGVQRGASSGTIYF
-,TRBJ2-5,TRBV7-9,-,TGTGCCAGCAGCTTAATTCTGGGGGCCCAAGAGACCCAGTACTTC,CASSLILGAQETQYF
-,TRBJ1-5,TRBV28,many,TGTGCCAGCAGCACTCAGCAGCCCCAGCATTTT,CASSTQQPQHF
-,TRBJ1-1,TRBV6-1,many,TGTGCCAGCAGTGAAGGGGGGTGGGTGGCTTTCTTT,CASSEGGWVAFF
-,TRBJ1-1,TRBV6-2/TRBV6-3,-,TGTGCCAGCCTACGGGGGGCAGCCCGTCGCACTGAAGCTTTCTTT,CASLRGAARRTEAFF
TRBD1,TRBJ2-4,TRBV27,few,TGTGCCAGCAGTCCGACTCGACAGGGGAACATTCAGTACTTC,CASSPTRQGNIQYF
-,TRBJ1-1,TRBV18,few,TGTGCCAGCTCACCACCAAGAGGGTTGAACACTGAAGCTTTCTTT,CASSPPRGLNTEAFF
-,TRBJ1-1,TRBV9,-,TGTGCCAGCAGCGCCCCACAGGGACTGGTATCCACTGAAGCTTTCTTT,CASSAPQGLVSTEAFF
-,TRBJ2-3,TRBV5-1,-,TGCGCCAGCAGCACGGACCCGGGGTCCACAGATACGCAGTATTTT,CASSTDPGSTDTQYF
TRBD1,TRBJ1-2,TRBV6-1,many,TGTGCCAGCAACCCAGGGGACAGCTATGGCTACACCTTC,CASNPGDSYGYTF
-,TRBJ1-2,TRBV19,many,TGTGCCAGTAACGGAGGGACCTATGGCTACACCTTC,CASNGGTYGYTF
-,TRBJ1-2,TRBV7-9,many,TGTGCCAGCAGCTTTGCACCCGCCTATGGCTACACCTTC,CASSFAPAYGYTF
TRBD1,TRBJ2-7,TRBV6-5,many,TGTGCCAGCAGACCCACAGGGGACTACGAGCAGTACTTC,CASRPTGDYEQYF
-,TRBJ2-5,TRBV19,many,TGTGCCAGTAGTCGGGGACACCCCCTGGAGACCCAGTACTTC,CASSRGHPLETQYF
-,TRBJ2-7,TRBV6-5,many,TGTGCCAGCAGCTACGGAAGGGAGCAGTACTTC,CASSYGREQYF
-,TRBJ1-5,TRBV27,many,TGTGCCAGCAGTTTGGGACCCGGTAGCAATCAGCCCCAGCATTTT,CASSLGPGSNQPQHF
-,TRBJ1-1,TRBV7-9,many,TGTGCCAGCAGCCGAGAAGGGACTGAAGCTTTCTTT,CASSREGTEAFF
-,TRBJ1-3,TRBV6-1,-,TGTGCCAGCAGTCAAAGGGTCGTCTCTGGAAACACCATATATTTT,CASSQRVVSGNTIYF
-,TRBJ1-1,TRBV6-7,-,TGTGCCAGCAGTTACTTCTCTGGTTTTCTGAACACTGAAGCTTTCTTT,CASSYFSGFLNTEAFF
-,TRBJ1-3,TRBV5-1,many,TGCGCCAGCAGCTTGGCGGTCGGTTACTCTGGAAACACCATATATTTT,CASSLAVGYSGNTIYF
TRBD2,TRBJ2-5,TRBV6-1,-,TGTGCCAGCAGTGGCAGGACTAGCGGGGCCACGGGGACCCAGTACTTC,CASSGRTSGATGTQYF
-,TRBJ1-1,TRBV12-3/TRBV12-4,many,TGTGCCAGCAGTTTCAGGGTGAACACTGAAGCTTTCTTT,CASSFRVNTEAFF
-,TRBJ1-5,TRBV19,-,TGTGCCAGTAGTATAAGGGACAGCAATCAGCCCCAGCATTTT,CASSIRDSNQPQHF
-,TRBJ2-7,TRBV7-9,many,TGTGCCAGCAGCTTAGAAGGCGGGTCCTACGAGCAGTACTTC,CASSLEGGSYEQYF
-,TRBJ1-1,TRBV2,many,TGTGCCAGCAGTCCTACAGCGGTGAACACTGAAGCTTTCTTT,CASSPTAVNTEAFF
-,TRBJ1-1,TRBV7-2,-,TGTGCCAGCAGCGCGGGACGGAGGAACACTGAAGCTTTCTTT,CASSAGRRNTEAFF
TRBD1,TRBJ1-2,TRBV6-1,many,TGTGCCAGCAGTGAGCTTGACAGGGTCGGATATGGCTACACCTTC,CASSELDRVGYGYTF
-,TRBJ1-2,TRBV27,-,TGTGCCAGCAGTCGCGGGGGAGCGGACTATGGCTACACCTTC,CASSRGGADYGYTF
-,TRBJ1-1,TRBV6-5,many,TGTGCCAGCAGTTACGTCCCCCCCCCCTGGAACACTGAAGCTTTCTTT,CASSYVPPPWNTEAFF